The 17 T cell receptor beta chains listed next were all sequenced from one sample in a study of cytomegalovirus exposure and HLA in healthy donors. The PCR used 60 Vbeta and 13 Jbeta primers. Sequencing used immunoSEQ multiplex PCR; TCRdb keeps in-frame clones, though not all of them. This table has 100,000 to 150,000 clones, roughly four fifths appearing once. Sequencing was done on a sample of PBMCs. Every receptor here comes from a male donor in good health and CMV-seropositive.

V gene TRBV6-5 combines with J gene TRBJ1-2; D is uncertain. This CDR3 comprises 13 residues. V was cut by 5 bases and J by 1 base, with 8 bases left in between. The germline gives CDR1 MNHEY, CDR2 SVGAGI. The CDR3 DNA reads as TGTGCCAGCAGTCTACAGAGTAACTATGGCTACACCTTC. It yields the protein CASSLQSNYGYTF.

This rearrangement joins TRBV5-5 to TRBJ1-1, with a weak D call TRBD1 (5 bases). CDR1 and CDR2 (germline): SGHKS, YYEKEE (reference sequence). The length of the CDR3 is 15 residues. With 4 bases removed from V and 0 bases from J, the gap between germline ends came to 13 bases. The CDR3 nucleotides read TGTGCCAGCAGCGTAGGGGTAGGCATGAACACTGAAGCTTTCTTT. The encoded protein is CASSVGVGMNTEAFF.

This chain joins TRBV6-6 and TRBJ2-5; perhaps TRBD2 as D (6 bases). Germline CDR1 reads MNHNY; CDR2 reads SVGAGI (reference sequence). This CDR3 is built from 16 residues. The germline V and J ends were trimmed by 0 bases and 0 bases, with 11 bases remaining between them. CDR3 DNA: TGTGCCAGCAGTTACTCTTCTAGCGAACACCAAGAGACCCAGTACTTC. This translates into CASSYSSSEHQETQYF.

This clone has a handful of counts. The CDR3 loop reads CASSPSGGSGTEAFF. CDR3 DNA: TGTGCCAGCAGTCCGAGCGGAGGGTCGGGCACTGAAGCTTTCTTT. The chain combines TRBV6-5 with TRBJ1-1; no definite D call. The CDR3 consists of 15 residues. V was trimmed by 5 bases and J by 4 bases, leaving 17 bases between them. CDR1 is MNHEY and CDR2 is SVGAGI in the germline V gene.

The chain has TRBV5-4 and TRBJ1-2, with TRBD1 matching 8 bases. CDR3 length: 15 residues. The germline V gene encodes CDR1 SGHNT and CDR2 YYREEE (reference sequence). Trimming cost V 1 base and J 1 base; bases outside gene matches: 3. CDR3 coding DNA: TGTGCCAGCAGCTTGCCACAGGGGGATAACTATGGCTACACCTTC. It yields the protein CASSLPQGDNYGYTF.

The CDR3 sequence: CASSLSNRGSGNTIYF. CDR3 nucleotide sequence: TGTGCCAGCAGCTTGAGTAATCGGGGCTCTGGAAACACCATATATTTT. The chain uses TRBV5-6 and TRBJ1-3; D gene uncertain. CDR1 SGHDT and CDR2 YYEEEE come from the germline V gene. Trimming pared 1 base from V and 0 bases from J, leaving 11 bases between. The CDR3 runs 16 residues.

This sequence joins TRBV27 and TRBJ2-5, with D maybe TRBD2 (6 bases). The DNA end is more similar to TRBJ2-7, so the J call may be wrong. CDR1 and CDR2 (germline): MNHEY, SMNVEV (reference sequence). The CDR3 contains 15 residues. Here the CDR3 DNA reads TGTGCCAGCAGTCCCTTAGCGGTCTACTCCTACGAGCAGTACTTC. Its protein product is CASSPLAVYSYEQYF.

This rearrangement joins TRBV9 to TRBJ2-2, with 7 bases that match TRBD1. Germline assignment: CDR1 SGDLS and CDR2 YYNGEE. V lost 4 bases to trimming and J lost 3 bases; unmatched junction nucleotides: 6. The CDR3 sequence is 15 residues long. The CDR3 sequence is CASSLGQGDTGELFF. Here the CDR3 DNA reads TGTGCCAGCAGCTTAGGCCAGGGGGACACCGGGGAGCTGTTTTTT.

The chain joins TRBV19 to TRBJ2-7; tentatively, D is TRBD1 (6 bases). Germline V gives CDR1 LNHDA, CDR2 SQIVND (reference sequence). V was clipped by 2 bases and J by 7 bases, with 12 bases between them. The CDR3 sequence is 13 residues long. For the CDR3, the DNA is TGTGCCAGTAGTATAACAGGGACGGGGGAGCAGTACTTC. Encoded protein: CASSITGTGEQYF.

The V gene is TRBV28, the J gene TRBJ2-6; 7 nucleotides line up with TRBD1. This CDR3 has 17 residues. CDR1 is MDHEN and CDR2 is SYDVKM in the germline V gene. The J segment lost 0 bases and the V segment lost 4 bases, leaving 6 bases of the junction unmatched. Here the CDR3 reads CASSSGQFSSGANVLTF. The CDR3 nucleotides are TGTGCCAGCAGTTCGGGACAGTTTAGCTCTGGGGCCAACGTCCTGACTTTC.

As DNA, the CDR3 is TGTGCCAGCAGCCAAGACCGGGACAGGGGGATCACAGATACGCAGTATTTT. It is translated as CASSQDRDRGITDTQYF. This sequence joins TRBV4-2 and TRBJ2-3; 11 bases fit TRBD1. The CDR3 consists of 17 residues. J was trimmed by 2 bases and V by 0 bases; bases with no gene match: 4. Germline CDR1 is LGHNA and CDR2 is YNFKEQ.

The sample holds a few counts of this clone. V usage is TRBV11-2 and J usage is TRBJ2-5, with TRBD2 matching 8 bases. After removal of 5 bases from V and 5 bases from J, the junction contained 10 bases not matched to a gene. This CDR3 spans 15 amino acids. From germline, CDR1 is SGHAT and CDR2 FQNNGV. The CDR3 DNA reads as TGTGCCAGCAGCCCTCGGGGAGCGGGAGAGGAGACCCAGTACTTC. As protein: CASSPRGAGEETQYF. Filled out from reference TRBV11-2 and TRBJ2-5, the complete variable domain reads EAGVAQSPRYKIIEKRQSVAFWCNPISGHATLYWYQQILGQGPKLLIQFQNNGVVDDSQLPKDRFSAERLKGVDSTLKIQPAKLEDSAVYLCASSPRGAGEETQYFGPGTRLLVL.

V usage is TRBV6-5 and J usage is TRBJ2-3; 13 bases map to TRBD2. V lost 5 bases to trimming and J lost 11 bases; unmatched junction nucleotides: 10. Germline assignment: CDR1 MNHEY and CDR2 SVGAGI. The CDR3 totals 15 residues. Here the CDR3 reads CASSLDGLAGVKQYF. The CDR3 bases are TGTGCCAGCAGTCTCGACGGACTAGCGGGAGTAAAGCAGTATTTT.

As regards this clone: Other DNA sequences within the sample encode an identical CDR3. The J gene is TRBJ1-2, the V gene TRBV28; D not resolved. Germline CDR1 reads MDHEN; CDR2 reads SYDVKM. V dropped 2 bases and J dropped 8 bases, with 9 bases sitting between them. The CDR3 extends over 12 amino acids. The CDR3 is CASSLGGRGYTF. DNA of the CDR3: TGTGCCAGCAGTTTAGGAGGGCGCGGCTACACCTTC.

The CDR3 reads CASSSTGWAQYF. In DNA, the CDR3 is TGTGCCAGCAGTTCGACAGGGTGGGCGCAGTATTTT. This sequence joins TRBV28 and TRBJ2-3, with 7 bases fitting TRBD1. Unmatched junction bases numbered 5, after V lost 4 bases and J lost 10 bases. The germline V gene encodes CDR1 MDHEN and CDR2 SYDVKM. The CDR3 is 12 residues long.

This sequence joins TRBV2 and TRBJ2-4; tentatively, D is TRBD2 (5 bases). Trimming pared 11 bases from V and 3 bases from J, leaving 11 bases between. The CDR3 contains 12 residues. Germline CDR1 is SNHLY and CDR2 is FYNNEI. For the CDR3, the DNA is TGTGCCGGTGGTGGGAGCAAAAACATTCAGTACTTC. Its translation: CAGGGSKNIQYF. The full variable domain, with the rest looked up from reference TRBV2 and TRBJ2-4, is EPEVTQTPSHQVTQMGQEVILRCVPISNHLYFYWYRQILGQKVEFLVSFYNNEISEKSEIFDDQFSVERPDGSNFTLKIRSTKLEDSAMYFCAGGGSKNIQYFGAGTRLSVL.

The chain links TRBV18 to TRBJ1-2; possible D gene TRBD1, 6 bases. CDR1 is KGHSH, CDR2 LQKENI, per germline. With 3 bases removed from V and 2 bases from J, the gap between germline ends came to 16 bases. CDR3 size: 16 residues. The CDR3 DNA is TGTGCCAGCTCACCTCAATCGGGGGGCCGGAACTATGGCTACACCTTC. It yields the protein CASSPQSGGRNYGYTF. Based on the CDR3 plus reference TRBV18 and TRBJ1-2, the full variable domain is NAGVMQNPRHLVRRRGQEARLRCSPMKGHSHVYWYRQLPEEGLKFMVYLQKENIIDESGMPKERFSAEFPKEGPSILRIQQVVRGDSAAYFCASSPQSGGRNYGYTFGSGTRLTVV.